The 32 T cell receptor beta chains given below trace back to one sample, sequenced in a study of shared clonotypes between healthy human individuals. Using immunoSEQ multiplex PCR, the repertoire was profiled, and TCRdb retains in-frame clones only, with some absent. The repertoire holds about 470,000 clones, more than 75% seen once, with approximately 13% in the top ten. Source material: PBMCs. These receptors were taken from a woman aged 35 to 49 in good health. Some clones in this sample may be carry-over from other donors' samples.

The CDR3 reads CASSPTGDYQPQHF. DNA of the CDR3: TGTGCCAGCAGCCCAACAGGGGACTATCAGCCCCAGCATTTT. V and J are TRBV27 and TRBJ1-5, with 7 bases that match TRBD1. The CDR3 has 14 amino acids. Germline CDR1 and CDR2: MNHEY and SMNVEV (reference sequence). J lost 5 bases, V lost 6 bases, and 7 bases had no gene match.

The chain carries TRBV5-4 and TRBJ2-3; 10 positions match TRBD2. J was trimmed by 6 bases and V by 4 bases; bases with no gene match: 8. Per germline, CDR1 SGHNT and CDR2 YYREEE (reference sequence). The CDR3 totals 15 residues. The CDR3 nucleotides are TGTGCCAGCAGCACCACCGGGACTAGCGTGGATACGCAGTATTTT. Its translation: CASSTTGTSVDTQYF.

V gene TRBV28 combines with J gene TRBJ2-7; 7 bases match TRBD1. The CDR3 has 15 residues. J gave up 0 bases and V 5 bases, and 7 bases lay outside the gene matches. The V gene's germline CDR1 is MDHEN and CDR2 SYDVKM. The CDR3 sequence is CASSPLDRLSYEQYF. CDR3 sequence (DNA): TGTGCCAGCAGTCCCCTGGACAGGCTCTCCTACGAGCAGTACTTC.

The CDR3 coding sequence is TGTGCCAGCTGCCCTTGGACAGGGATAACAGATACGCAGTATTTT. This sequence encodes CASCPWTGITDTQYF. V usage is TRBV27 and J usage is TRBJ2-3, with TRBD1 matching 8 bases. CDR1 and CDR2 from the germline V gene are MNHEY and SMNVEV (reference sequence). This CDR3 has 15 amino acids. Trimming cost V 8 bases and J 3 bases; bases outside gene matches: 10.

Here the CDR3 reads CASSHTGTSSGNTIYF. The CDR3 DNA reads TGCGCCAGCAGCCATACAGGCACGAGCTCTGGAAACACCATATATTTT. V is TRBV4-3 and J is TRBJ1-3; tentatively, D is TRBD1 (5 bases). The germline gives CDR1 LGHNA, CDR2 YSLEER. Trimming shortened V by 3 bases and J by 0 bases, and 12 bases separated the two germline ends. CDR3 length: 16 amino acids.

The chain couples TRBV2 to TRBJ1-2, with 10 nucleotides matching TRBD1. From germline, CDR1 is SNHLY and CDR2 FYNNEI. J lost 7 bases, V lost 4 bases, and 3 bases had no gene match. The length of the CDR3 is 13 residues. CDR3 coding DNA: TGTGCCAGCAGTGTGGACAGGGGGTCTGGCTACACCTTC. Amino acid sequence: CASSVDRGSGYTF.

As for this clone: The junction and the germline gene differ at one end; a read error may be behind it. CDR3 sequence: CASREEHDEQYF. As DNA, the CDR3 is TGTGCCAGCAGGGAAGAGCACGACGAGCAGTACTTC. This chain links TRBV2 with TRBJ2-7; the D is unclear. The germline V gene encodes CDR1 SNHLY and CDR2 FYNNEI. The CDR3 has 12 amino acids.

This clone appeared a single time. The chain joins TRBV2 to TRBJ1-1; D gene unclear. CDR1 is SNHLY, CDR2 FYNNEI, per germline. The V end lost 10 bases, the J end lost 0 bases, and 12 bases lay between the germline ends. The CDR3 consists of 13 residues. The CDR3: CATHRELNTEAFF. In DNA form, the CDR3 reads TGTGCCACCCACAGAGAATTGAACACTGAAGCTTTCTTT.

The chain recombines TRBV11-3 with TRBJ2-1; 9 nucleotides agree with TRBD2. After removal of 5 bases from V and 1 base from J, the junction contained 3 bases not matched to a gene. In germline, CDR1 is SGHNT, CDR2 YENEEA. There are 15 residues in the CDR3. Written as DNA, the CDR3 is TGTGCCAGCAGCCCTACTAGCGGGTCCTACAATGAGCAGTTCTTC. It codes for CASSPTSGSYNEQFF.

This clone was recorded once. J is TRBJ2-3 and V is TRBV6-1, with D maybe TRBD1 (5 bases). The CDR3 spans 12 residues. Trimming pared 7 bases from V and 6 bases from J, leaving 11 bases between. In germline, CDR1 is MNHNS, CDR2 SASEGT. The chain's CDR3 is CASTRALDTQYF. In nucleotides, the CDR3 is TGTGCCAGCACCAGGGCCTTGGATACGCAGTATTTT.

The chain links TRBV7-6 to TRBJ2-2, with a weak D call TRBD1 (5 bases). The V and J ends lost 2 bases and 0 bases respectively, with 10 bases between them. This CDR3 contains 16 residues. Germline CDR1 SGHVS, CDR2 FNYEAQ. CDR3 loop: CASSLPDRPNTGELFF. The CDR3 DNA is TGTGCCAGCAGCTTACCCGACAGACCGAACACCGGGGAGCTGTTTTTT.

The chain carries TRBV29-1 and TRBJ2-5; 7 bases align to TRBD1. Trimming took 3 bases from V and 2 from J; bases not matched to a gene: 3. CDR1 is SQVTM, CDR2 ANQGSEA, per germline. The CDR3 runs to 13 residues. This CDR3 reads CSVDSTGQETQYF. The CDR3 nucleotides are TGCAGCGTTGATTCGACAGGGCAAGAGACCCAGTACTTC.

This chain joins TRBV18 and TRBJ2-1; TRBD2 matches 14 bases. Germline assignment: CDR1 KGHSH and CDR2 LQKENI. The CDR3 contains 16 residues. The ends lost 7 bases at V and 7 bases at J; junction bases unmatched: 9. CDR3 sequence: CASLPGTSGSRNEQFF. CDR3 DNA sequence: TGTGCCAGCTTACCCGGGACTAGCGGGAGTAGAAATGAGCAGTTCTTC.

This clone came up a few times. The CDR3, as DNA: TGTGCCATCAGTGGCAGAATGACTAGCGGGAGAACCACCGGGGAGCTGTTTTTT. It encodes CAISGRMTSGRTTGELFF. The rearrangement uses TRBV10-3 and TRBJ2-2; 12 nucleotides line up with TRBD2. This CDR3 contains 18 residues. The J segment lost 4 bases and the V segment lost 4 bases, leaving 10 bases of the junction unmatched. CDR1 and CDR2 from the germline V gene are ENHRY and SYGVKD.

The CDR3 coding sequence is TGTGCCTGGAATCTGGGACACGGGTTTATTGAGCAGTACTTC. This translates into CAWNLGHGFIEQYF. This chain joins TRBV30 and TRBJ2-7, with D maybe TRBD1 (6 bases). Germline CDR1 is GTSNPN and CDR2 is SVGIG (reference sequence). V lost 4 bases and J 7 bases, leaving 20 bases between the germline ends. The CDR3 spans 14 residues. Complete variable domain (other parts from reference TRBV30 and TRBJ2-7): SQTIHQWPATLVQPVGSPLSLECTVEGTSNPNLYWYRQAAGRGLQLLFYSVGIGQISSEVPQNLSASRPQDRQFILSSKKLLLSDSGFYLCAWNLGHGFIEQYFGPGTRLTVT.

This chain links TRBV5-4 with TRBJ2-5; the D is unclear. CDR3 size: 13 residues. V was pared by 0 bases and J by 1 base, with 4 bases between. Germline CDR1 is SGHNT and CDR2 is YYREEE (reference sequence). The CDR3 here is CASSLVSQETQYF. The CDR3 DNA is TGTGCCAGCAGCTTGGTCAGCCAAGAGACCCAGTACTTC.

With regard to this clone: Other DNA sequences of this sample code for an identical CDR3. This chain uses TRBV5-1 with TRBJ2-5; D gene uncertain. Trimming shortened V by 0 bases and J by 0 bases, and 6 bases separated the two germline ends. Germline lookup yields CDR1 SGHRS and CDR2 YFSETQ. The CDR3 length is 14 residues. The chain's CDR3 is CASSLVGYQETQYF. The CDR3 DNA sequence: TGCGCCAGCAGCTTGGTGGGCTACCAAGAGACCCAGTACTTC.

The CDR3 DNA reads TGTGCCAGCAGTTATGGGCCGCAAGAGACCCAGTACTTC. Amino acid sequence: CASSYGPQETQYF. The chain links TRBV6-6 to TRBJ2-5; D unclear. Per germline, CDR1 MNHNY and CDR2 SVGAGI (reference sequence). The CDR3 consists of 13 residues. With 3 bases removed from V and 2 bases from J, the gap between germline ends came to 7 bases.

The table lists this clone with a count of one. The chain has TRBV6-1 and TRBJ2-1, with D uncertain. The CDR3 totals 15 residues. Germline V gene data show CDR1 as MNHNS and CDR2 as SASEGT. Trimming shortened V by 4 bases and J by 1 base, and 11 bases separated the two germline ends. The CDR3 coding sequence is TGTGCCAGCAGTGTGAAGCTTGAGTCCTACAATGAGCAGTTCTTC. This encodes CASSVKLESYNEQFF.

Here the CDR3 DNA reads TGTGCCAGCAGTCGGAGCGGGAGCATGGAGACCCAGTACTTC. This translates into CASSRSGSMETQYF. The rearrangement joins TRBV6-6 to TRBJ2-5, with 8 bases fitting TRBD2. Germline CDR1 reads MNHNY; CDR2 reads SVGAGI (reference sequence). The CDR3 loop spans 14 amino acids. Germline trimming cut 5 bases from V and 5 bases from J; bases unmatched to any gene: 7.

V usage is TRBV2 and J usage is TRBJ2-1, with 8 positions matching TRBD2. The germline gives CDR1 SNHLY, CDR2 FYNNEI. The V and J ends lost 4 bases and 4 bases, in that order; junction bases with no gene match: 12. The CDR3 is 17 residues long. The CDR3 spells CASSGGLGMGLYNEQFF. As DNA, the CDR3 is TGTGCCAGCAGTGGGGGACTAGGCATGGGACTGTACAATGAGCAGTTCTTC.

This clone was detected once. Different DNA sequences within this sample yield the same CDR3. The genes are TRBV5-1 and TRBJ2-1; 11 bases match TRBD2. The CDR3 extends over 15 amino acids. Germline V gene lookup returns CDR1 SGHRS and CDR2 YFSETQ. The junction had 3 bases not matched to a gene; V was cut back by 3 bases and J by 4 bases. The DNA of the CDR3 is TGCGCCAGCAGCTCCGGACTAGCGGGTTACAATGAGCAGTTCTTC. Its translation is CASSSGLAGYNEQFF.

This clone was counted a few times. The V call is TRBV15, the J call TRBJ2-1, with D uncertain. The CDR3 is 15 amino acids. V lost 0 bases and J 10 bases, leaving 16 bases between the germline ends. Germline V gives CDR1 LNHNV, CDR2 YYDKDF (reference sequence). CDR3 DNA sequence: TGTGCCACCAGCAGAGATCCGCGACACGGCAGGGAGCAGTTCTTC. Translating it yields CATSRDPRHGREQFF.

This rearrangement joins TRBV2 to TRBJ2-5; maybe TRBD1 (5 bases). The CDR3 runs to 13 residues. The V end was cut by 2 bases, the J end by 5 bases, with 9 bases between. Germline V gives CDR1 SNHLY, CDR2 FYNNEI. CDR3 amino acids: CASSEQGWETQYF. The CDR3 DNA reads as TGTGCCAGCAGTGAACAGGGATGGGAGACCCAGTACTTC.

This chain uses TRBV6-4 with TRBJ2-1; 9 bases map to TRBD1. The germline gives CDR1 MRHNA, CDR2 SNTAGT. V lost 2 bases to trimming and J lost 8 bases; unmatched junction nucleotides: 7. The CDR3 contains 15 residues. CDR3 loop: CASSDGTGSVDEQFF. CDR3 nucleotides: TGTGCCAGCAGTGACGGGACAGGGTCGGTGGATGAGCAGTTCTTC.

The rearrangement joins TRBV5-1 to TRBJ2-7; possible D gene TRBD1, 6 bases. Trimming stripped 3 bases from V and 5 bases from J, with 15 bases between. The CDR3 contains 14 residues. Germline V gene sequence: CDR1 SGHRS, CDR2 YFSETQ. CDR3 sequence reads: CASSSDSVGDEQYF. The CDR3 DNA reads TGCGCCAGCAGCTCGGACAGCGTGGGGGACGAGCAGTACTTC.

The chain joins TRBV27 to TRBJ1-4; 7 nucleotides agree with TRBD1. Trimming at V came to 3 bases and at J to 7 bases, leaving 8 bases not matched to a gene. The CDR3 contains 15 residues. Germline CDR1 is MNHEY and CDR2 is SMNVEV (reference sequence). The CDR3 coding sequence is TGTGCCAGCAGTTTGGGGGACAGAGGAGGTGAAAAACTGTTTTTT. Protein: CASSLGDRGGEKLFF.

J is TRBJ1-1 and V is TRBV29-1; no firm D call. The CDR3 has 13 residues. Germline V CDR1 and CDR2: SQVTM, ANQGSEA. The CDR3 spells CGVNGPSRTEAFF. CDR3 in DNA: TGCGGGGTAAATGGTCCGAGTAGGACTGAAGCTTTCTTT.

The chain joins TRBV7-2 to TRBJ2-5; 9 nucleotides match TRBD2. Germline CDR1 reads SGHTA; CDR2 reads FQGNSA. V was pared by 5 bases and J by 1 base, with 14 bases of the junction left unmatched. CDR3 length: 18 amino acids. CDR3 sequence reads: CASSRGVLAGVSQETQYF. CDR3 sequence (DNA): TGTGCCAGCAGCCGCGGGGTTTTAGCGGGGGTATCCCAAGAGACCCAGTACTTC.

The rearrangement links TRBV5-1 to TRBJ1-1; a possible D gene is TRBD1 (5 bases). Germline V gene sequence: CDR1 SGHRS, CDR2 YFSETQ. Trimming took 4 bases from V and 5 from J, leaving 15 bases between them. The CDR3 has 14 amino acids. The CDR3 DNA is TGCGCCAGCAGCCCGGTTGTGCAGGGTACTGAAGCTTTCTTT. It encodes CASSPVVQGTEAFF. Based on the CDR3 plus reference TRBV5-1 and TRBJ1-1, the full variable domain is KAGVTQTPRYLIKTRGQQVTLSCSPISGHRSVSWYQQTPGQGLQFLFEYFSETQRNKGNFPGRFSGRQFSNSRSEMNVSTLELGDSALYLCASSPVVQGTEAFFGQGTRLTVV.

This CDR3 is CASSDSTRANSPLHF. DNA for the CDR3: TGTGCCAGCAGTGACTCGACCAGGGCTAATTCACCCCTCCACTTT. The genes are TRBV6-4 and TRBJ1-6; perhaps TRBD1 as D (5 bases). CDR1 is MRHNA, CDR2 SNTAGT, per germline. The CDR3 loop spans 15 amino acids. The V gene lost 0 bases and the J gene lost 6 bases, with 9 bases spanning the gap.

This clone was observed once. CDR3 DNA sequence: TGTGCCAGCAGCCGGGGGGACAGGGCTTCCTACGAGCAGTACTTC. Translating it yields CASSRGDRASYEQYF. The chain joins TRBV7-9 to TRBJ2-7; 9 bases are shared with TRBD1. The CDR3 loop spans 15 amino acids. V shed 5 bases and J 1 base; nucleotides not matched to a gene: 6. The germline CDR1 and CDR2 sequences are SEHNR and FQNEAQ (reference sequence).